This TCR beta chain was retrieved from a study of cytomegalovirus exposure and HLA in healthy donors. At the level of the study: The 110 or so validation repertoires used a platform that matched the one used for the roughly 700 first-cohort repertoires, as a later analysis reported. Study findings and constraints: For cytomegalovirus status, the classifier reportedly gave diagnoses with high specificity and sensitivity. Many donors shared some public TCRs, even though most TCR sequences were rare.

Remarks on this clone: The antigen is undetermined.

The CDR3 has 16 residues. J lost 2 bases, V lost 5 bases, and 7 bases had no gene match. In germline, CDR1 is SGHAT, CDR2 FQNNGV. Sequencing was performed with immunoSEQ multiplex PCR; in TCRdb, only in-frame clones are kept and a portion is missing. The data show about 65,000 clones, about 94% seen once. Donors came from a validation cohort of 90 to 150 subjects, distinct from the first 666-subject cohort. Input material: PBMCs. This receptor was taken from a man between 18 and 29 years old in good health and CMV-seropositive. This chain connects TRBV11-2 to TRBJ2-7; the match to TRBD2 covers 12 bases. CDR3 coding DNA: TGTGCCAGCAGCATACTAGCGGGAGGCCCTACCTACGAGCAGTACTTC. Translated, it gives CASSILAGGPTYEQYF. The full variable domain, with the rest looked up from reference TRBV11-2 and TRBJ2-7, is EAGVAQSPRYKIIEKRQSVAFWCNPISGHATLYWYQQILGQGPKLLIQFQNNGVVDDSQLPKDRFSAERLKGVDSTLKIQPAKLEDSAVYLCASSILAGGPTYEQYFGPGTRLTVT.